This T cell receptor beta chain was documented in a study of cytomegalovirus exposure and HLA in healthy donors. General observations from the study: The authors reported that TCR beta sequences could predict HLA-A and HLA-B alleles. These predictions were accurate for most subjects in the first cohort. The study designated fewer than 200 TCR beta chains cytomegalovirus-associated. The productive fraction for most TCR beta V segments was about 87% or about 30% in an earlier analysis.

The germline V gene encodes CDR1 SEHNR and CDR2 FQNEAQ (reference sequence). The CDR3 runs to 13 residues. The PCR was carried out with 60 Vbeta primers and 13 Jbeta primers. Some clones are missing from TCRdb's copy, which holds only in-frame ones; the method was immunoSEQ multiplex PCR. The table lists hundreds of thousands of clones, under 80% of them singletons. As to this clone: Its antigen is currently unknown. Its ends do not fully match the called genes, so a read error is possible.

The clonotype originates from a female donor in good health and CMV-seronegative. Sequencing was performed on PBMCs. This chain links TRBV7-9 with TRBJ2-1, with 7 bases fitting TRBD2. CDR3 bases: TGTTCCAGCAGCGAACGTACTAGCGTTGAGCAGTTCTTC. It encodes CSSSERTSVEQFF. Using reference TRBV7-9 and TRBJ2-1 for the parts outside the CDR3, the full variable domain is DTGVSQNPRHKITKRGQNVTFRCDPISEHNRLYWYRQTLGQGPEFLTYFQNEAQLEKSRLLSDRFSAERPKGSFSTLEIQRTEQGDSAMYLCSSSERTSVEQFFGPGTRLTVL.